This TCR beta chain was found in a study of OX40 agonist ivuxolimab in advanced cancers. Background on the whole study: Ivuxolimab was an agonistic, fully human IgG2 monoclonal antibody directed against OX40 (CD134), a costimulatory receptor. Intravenous ivuxolimab was administered to patients every 2 weeks at six dose levels: 0.01, 0.1, 0.3, 1.5, 3 and 10 mg/kg. Among the roughly 54 dose-escalation patients, around 20 had hepatocellular carcinoma, 15 or so melanoma, 9 renal cell carcinoma and 9 head and neck cancer. In the dose-escalation cohort, more than 75% of patients were male, and the mean age was around 60 years, with a range of 23 to 79. Patients were allowed to have had prior anti-PD-1, anti-PD-L1 or anti-CTLA-4 therapy, and approximately 41% of the dose-escalation patients had previously received checkpoint inhibitors. Partial responses were achieved by three dose-escalation patients, of whom one had hepatocellular carcinoma and two had cutaneous melanoma. The purpose of peripheral TCRbeta sequencing was to test whether ivuxolimab changed TCR sequence diversity and led to clonal T-cell expansion. The paper covers the monotherapy dose-escalation part of the phase I ivuxolimab trial, which included N = 52 patients.

Patients with a history of autoimmune disease or receiving systemic immunosuppression were excluded from the trial. Peripheral blood for TCR sequencing was collected from all dose cohorts at baseline, on cycle 4 day 1, and on cycle 7 day 1. The samples were drawn from a first-in-human, open-label, multicenter phase I dose-escalation trial of ivuxolimab. Adults with locally advanced or metastatic melanoma, renal cell, hepatocellular, or head and neck squamous cell carcinoma were enrolled in the trial. Before TCR sequencing, CD4+ and CD8+ T cells were separately sorted from peripheral blood. Genomic DNA was extracted from sorted cells for sequencing of the TCRbeta CDR3 region. The immunoSEQ Assay was used for sequencing of TCRbeta CDR3 regions. This immuneACCESS table, as held by TCRdb, lists in-frame sequences with V and J called but not all clones. Of the missing ones, under half trace to an unresolved V gene in checked studies; the others have no known cause. In all, the sample holds roughly 50,000 clones, and approximately 90% of those were seen once. Of the sample, about 9% is held by the ten largest clones.

As for this clone: Its antigen target is currently unknown. It has no much larger one-base neighbor in the sample; base qualities were not kept.

The study at large found these results: On average, CD8+ T cells showed more expanded clones than CD4+ T cells after ivuxolimab. Low levels of normalized T-cell clonal expansion were also seen in some patients who did not respond. At doses of 0.1 to 3.0 mg/kg, clonal expansion of both CD4+ and CD8+ T cells in blood was seen between baseline and week 6. Which antigens the clonally expanded peripheral T cells were specific for was not determined. In partial responders in the 0.1-3.0 mg/kg groups, normalized peripheral clonal expansion was found to be among the lowest, especially among CD8+ T cells.

The CDR3 contains 14 residues, cysteine and phenylalanine counted. Of the read, only the CDR3 DNA is kept; its 42 bases are in frame from base 1. Compared with germline, V lacks 8 bases and J lacks 0 bases; bases without a gene match: 6. Per the germline V gene, SNHLY is the CDR1 and FYNNEI is the CDR2. This specimen was CD4+ or CD8+ T cells sorted from blood, taken in a trial of the OX40 agonist ivuxolimab. Recombination joined TRBV2 with TRBJ2-7; TRBD2 matches 8 bases in the middle. The source is an adult with an advanced solid tumor such as melanoma, head and neck, liver or kidney cancer. CDR3 sequence: CASRAGVYSYEQYF. The nucleotides are TGTGCCAGCCGAGCGGGGGTCTACTCCTACGAGCAGTACTTC.